The 24 T cell receptor beta chains in this list originate from one sample, sequenced in a study of blood T cell repertoires in COVID-19. TCRdb keeps only in-frame clones here, not all; method: immunoSEQ multiplex PCR. The sample contains around 290,000 clones, about 89% of which appear only once. Sequences were obtained from peripheral blood. The receptors were sampled from a woman aged 45-65 years who had recovered from COVID-19.

This clone was seen just once. The genes are TRBV3-1 (or the pseudogene TRBV3-2) and TRBJ2-1, with 7 bases matching TRBD1. The CDR3 sequence is 13 residues long. CDR1 and CDR2 from the germline V gene are LGHDT and YNNKEL (reference sequence). J lost 7 bases, V lost 2 bases, and 2 bases had no gene match. This chain's CDR3 is CASSQNRGNEQFF. The CDR3 DNA sequence: TGTGCCAGCAGCCAAAACAGGGGTAATGAGCAGTTCTTC.

This clone has only one observation. The chain couples TRBV4-1 to TRBJ2-7; 10 positions agree with TRBD2. The V gene's germline CDR1 is MGHRA and CDR2 YSYEKL. J lost 1 base, V lost 0 bases, and 9 bases had no gene match. The CDR3 spans 18 residues. This chain's CDR3 is CASSQEDLGLAASYEQYF. In nucleotides, the CDR3 is TGCGCCAGCAGCCAAGAAGACTTAGGACTAGCGGCATCCTACGAGCAGTACTTC.

The chain joins TRBV6-2 or TRBV6-3 to TRBJ2-3; 8 bases align to TRBD2. Germline values: CDR1 MNHEY, CDR2 SVGEGT. The CDR3 has 13 amino acids. Unmatched junction bases numbered 4, after V lost 6 bases and J lost 5 bases. DNA of the CDR3: TGTGCCAGCAGCAGGGCGGGGGGAGATACGCAGTATTTT. It is translated as CASSRAGGDTQYF.

This clone was seen more than once but under ten times. V gene TRBV21-1 combines with J gene TRBJ1-5. TRBV21-1 is given as a pseudogene. This CDR3 region has 19 residues. CDR3 in DNA: TGTGCCAGCAGCAAACTCCCCTGGGAGGGGAGATATAGCAATCAGCCCCAGCATTTT. This encodes CASSKLPWEGRYSNQPQHF.

The rearrangement links TRBV6-1 to TRBJ2-7; D perhaps matches TRBD2 (5 bases). Trimming removed 0 bases at V and 6 bases at J, with 15 bases between. From germline, CDR1 is MNHNS and CDR2 SASEGT. The CDR3 contains 15 residues. In DNA, the CDR3 is TGTGCCAGCAGTGAAGCCGGGGAAGACCGGGGCGAGCAGTACTTC. Its protein is CASSEAGEDRGEQYF.

Written as DNA, the CDR3 is TGTGCCAGCAGCGCAGGACAGACTACGCAGTATTTT. The encoded protein is CASSAGQTTQYF. V gene TRBV11-1 combines with J gene TRBJ2-3; perhaps TRBD1 as D (6 bases). Trimming took 5 bases from V and 8 from J, leaving 11 bases between them. The length of the CDR3 is 12 residues. Germline-derived CDR1 and CDR2 are SGHAT and FQDESV (reference sequence). The full variable domain, its missing parts supplied by reference TRBV11-1 and TRBJ2-3, is EAEVAQSPRYKITEKSQAVAFWCDPISGHATLYWYRQILGQGPELLVQFQDESVVDDSQLPKDRFSAERLKGVDSTLKIQPAELGDSAMYLCASSAGQTTQYFGPGTRLTVL.

The rearrangement links TRBV7-9 to TRBJ1-3; D not resolved. CDR3 length equals 13 residues. Germline lookup yields CDR1 SEHNR and CDR2 FQNEAQ (reference sequence). V was clipped by 5 bases and J by 4 bases, with 9 bases between them. CDR3: CASSPWRGNTIYF. CDR3 in DNA: TGTGCCAGCAGCCCGTGGAGGGGAAACACCATATATTTT.

The chain uses TRBV5-5 and TRBJ2-1, with 13 bases that match TRBD2. Germline V lookup: CDR1 SGHKS, CDR2 YYEKEE (reference sequence). V was clipped by 4 bases and J by 0 bases; unmatched bases: 10. This CDR3 region has 19 residues. The CDR3 loop reads CASSVTGTSGISSYNEQFF. CDR3 in DNA: TGTGCCAGCAGCGTGACCGGGACTAGCGGGATCAGCTCCTACAATGAGCAGTTCTTC. Full variable domain (rest looked up from reference TRBV5-5 and TRBJ2-1): DAGVTQSPTHLIKTRGQQVTLRCSPISGHKSVSWYQQVLGQGPQFIFQYYEKEERGRGNFPDRFSARQFPNYSSELNVNALLLGDSALYLCASSVTGTSGISSYNEQFFGPGTRLTVL.

The chain carries TRBV27 and TRBJ2-6, with TRBD1 matching 8 bases. Trimming cost V 2 bases and J 1 base; bases outside gene matches: 4. The CDR3 totals 17 residues. CDR1 MNHEY and CDR2 SMNVEV come from the germline V gene (reference sequence). The CDR3 here is CASSLGDRGSGANVLTF. Here the CDR3 DNA reads TGTGCCAGCAGTTTAGGAGACAGGGGTTCTGGGGCCAACGTCCTGACTTTC.

This clone was seen a single time. The rearrangement uses TRBV3-1 (or the pseudogene TRBV3-2) and TRBJ2-3; no clear D. This CDR3 has 13 residues. V gave up 0 bases and J gave up 3 bases, with 4 bases separating them. The germline V gene has CDR1 LGHDT and CDR2 YNNKEL (reference sequence). CDR3 sequence reads: CASSQDQTDTQYF. The CDR3 DNA reads TGTGCCAGCAGCCAAGATCAGACAGATACGCAGTATTTT.

This clone was counted a single time. CDR3 in amino acids: CASSLPGPGVVGYTF. The CDR3 nucleotides read TGTGCCAGCAGTTTACCCGGGCCGGGGGTCGTGGGCTACACCTTC. The V gene is TRBV28, the J gene TRBJ1-2; the D gene is possibly TRBD1 (5 bases). Between the trimmed V and J ends, which lost 2 bases and 8 bases, there was a span of 18 bases. Germline loops: CDR1 MDHEN, CDR2 SYDVKM. The CDR3 has 15 residues.

This rearrangement joins TRBV2 to TRBJ1-1; 8 positions agree with TRBD1. V dropped 7 bases and J dropped 6; count of bases not matched to a gene: 13. From germline, CDR1 is SNHLY and CDR2 FYNNEI. This CDR3 contains 15 residues. The CDR3 bases are TGTGCCAGCATTAGCACCGGGACAGGTATCTCTGAAGCTTTCTTT. Its protein is CASISTGTGISEAFF.

This clone was picked up a small number of times. The genes are TRBV6-2 or TRBV6-3 and TRBJ1-5; TRBD1 is a possible D gene (5 bases). The CDR3 contains 14 residues. Germline lookup yields CDR1 MNHEY and CDR2 SVGEGT. V was trimmed by 2 bases and J by 7 bases, leaving 12 bases between them. CDR3: CASSYLAGGQPQHF. The CDR3 coding sequence is TGTGCCAGCAGTTACCTGGCGGGGGGACAGCCCCAGCATTTT.

The chain joins TRBV18 to TRBJ1-5; 7 bases line up with TRBD1. The CDR3 spans 17 residues. V lost 4 bases, J lost 1 base, and 10 bases stayed unmatched. The germline gives CDR1 KGHSH, CDR2 LQKENI. CDR3: CASSLPRTGRSNQPQHF. The CDR3 DNA sequence: TGTGCCAGCTCACTACCGAGGACAGGACGGAGCAATCAGCCCCAGCATTTT.

The DNA of the CDR3 is TGTGCCAGCAGTCTGAACTTCAGGGATGAAAAACTGTTTTTT. It specifies CASSLNFRDEKLFF. This chain joins TRBV6-5 and TRBJ1-4; D perhaps matches TRBD1 (5 bases). Germline CDR1 reads MNHEY; CDR2 reads SVGAGI. The length of the CDR3 is 14 residues. Trimming pared 5 bases from V and 6 bases from J, leaving 13 bases between.

J is TRBJ2-7 and V is TRBV6-4, with D possibly TRBD1 on 6 matching bases. Looked up from germline, CDR1 is MRHNA and CDR2 is SNTAGT. The length of the CDR3 is 14 residues. The ends were cut back, 8 bases at V and 6 bases at J, with 20 bases in the middle. In nucleotides, the CDR3 is TGTGCCAGCTCCCTCCACAGGGTTAATGGCGAGCAGTACTTC. It encodes CASSLHRVNGEQYF.

J is TRBJ2-3 and V is TRBV7-9; tentatively, D is TRBD1 (6 bases). V was trimmed by 5 bases and J by 2 bases, leaving 14 bases between them. The CDR3 is 15 residues long. The germline gives CDR1 SEHNR, CDR2 FQNEAQ (reference sequence). The CDR3 here is CASSPNRDPTDTQYF. The CDR3 DNA reads as TGTGCCAGCAGCCCAAACAGGGATCCCACAGATACGCAGTATTTT.

The V gene is TRBV19, the J gene TRBJ2-1; 10 nucleotides agree with TRBD1. This CDR3 spans 17 amino acids. Trimming took 3 bases from V and 10 from J; bases not matched to a gene: 15. Per the germline V gene, CDR1 is LNHDA and CDR2 is SQIVND (reference sequence). In nucleotides, the CDR3 is TGTGCCAGTAGTATCTGGCGTCCGGGACAGGGGCCTCAGGAGCAGTTCTTC. Translated: CASSIWRPGQGPQEQFF.

Concerning this clone itself: The sample carries other DNA sequences with the same CDR3. The genes are TRBV5-6 and TRBJ1-1; possible D gene TRBD1, 6 bases. The CDR3 contains 14 residues. The germline gives CDR1 SGHDT, CDR2 YYEEEE. Deletions cut 1 base from V and 0 bases from J, with 7 bases between. CDR3 region: CASSLTGMNTEAFF. CDR3 coding DNA: TGTGCCAGCAGCTTGACAGGGATGAACACTGAAGCTTTCTTT. The variable domain in full, completed from reference TRBV5-6 and TRBJ1-1, reads DAGVTQSPTHLIKTRGQQVTLRCSPKSGHDTVSWYQQALGQGPQFIFQYYEEEERQRGNFPDRFSGHQFPNYSSELNVNALLLGDSALYLCASSLTGMNTEAFFGQGTRLTVV.

This chain connects TRBV6-5 to TRBJ1-2; unclear D gene. In germline, CDR1 is MNHEY, CDR2 SVGAGI. Trimming shortened V by 10 bases and J by 2 bases, and 11 bases separated the two germline ends. This CDR3 is built from 12 residues. The CDR3 bases are TGTGCCATCAAAGAGGCAAACTATGGCTACACCTTC. It codes for CAIKEANYGYTF.

This rearrangement joins TRBV28 to TRBJ2-7; the D gene is possibly TRBD2 (5 bases). Trimming cost V 6 bases and J 5 bases, with 11 bases left between them. From germline, CDR1 is MDHEN and CDR2 SYDVKM. CDR3 size: 12 residues. CDR3 nucleotide sequence: TGTGCCAGCAGGGCACGGCGGGACGAGCAGTACTTC. Encoded protein: CASRARRDEQYF.

The chain joins TRBV9 to TRBJ1-2; 9 bases map to TRBD1. Looked up from germline, CDR1 is SGDLS and CDR2 is YYNGEE. Losses at the gene ends were 7 bases for V and 8 bases for J; bases not matched to a gene: 9. This CDR3 spans 13 amino acids. CDR3 sequence: CASATTGTGGYTF. CDR3 nucleotide sequence: TGTGCCAGCGCCACGACAGGGACAGGGGGCTACACCTTC.

The chain recombines TRBV4-2 with TRBJ2-6, with unresolved D. The CDR3 has 15 residues. Looked up from germline, CDR1 is LGHNA and CDR2 is YNFKEQ. V was pared by 3 bases and J by 0 bases, with 6 bases between. Written as DNA, the CDR3 is TGTGCCAGCAGCCAGGCGGTCTCTGGGGCCAACGTCCTGACTTTC. It specifies CASSQAVSGANVLTF.

The DNA of the CDR3 is TGTGCCAGCAGCTTAGAGCGAGGGTCCCCCGGTGAGCAGTTCTTC. Its protein is CASSLERGSPGEQFF. The chain has TRBV7-2 and TRBJ2-1, with a tentative D call TRBD2 (5 bases). This CDR3 is built from 15 residues. Germline V CDR1 and CDR2: SGHTA, FQGNSA. Trimming stripped 1 base from V and 9 bases from J, with 16 bases between.